These 4 T cell receptor beta chains originate from one sample sequenced in a study of blood T cell repertoires in COVID-19. Using immunoSEQ multiplex PCR, the repertoire was profiled, and TCRdb retains in-frame clones only, with some absent. The table has about 310,000 clones, 89% seen once; the top ten hold over 4%. The sample taken for sequencing was PBMCs or T cells enriched from blood (not recorded which). These receptors were collected from a man aged 55 to 69 who had recovered from COVID-19.

V gene TRBV9 combines with J gene TRBJ1-2; 8 bases line up with TRBD1. This CDR3 has 14 residues. Germline trimming cut 3 bases from V and 3 bases from J; bases unmatched to any gene: 4. Germline-derived CDR1 and CDR2 are SGDLS and YYNGEE. CDR3 nucleotide sequence: TGTGCCAGCAGCGCCCAGACAGGGGACTATGGCTACACCTTC. Translating it yields CASSAQTGDYGYTF. Variable domain in full (rest from reference TRBV9 and TRBJ1-2): DSGVTQTPKHLITATGQRVTLRCSPRSGDLSVYWYQQSLDQGLQFLIQYYNGEERAKGNILERFSAQQFPDLHSELNLSSLELGDSALYFCASSAQTGDYGYTFGSGTRLTVV.

The chain carries TRBV28 and TRBJ2-3, with D tentatively TRBD1 (6 bases). V shed 5 bases and J shed 0 bases, with 15 bases lying between them. The germline V gene has CDR1 MDHEN and CDR2 SYDVKM. The CDR3 is 16 amino acids. CDR3 nucleotides: TGTGCCAGCAGTCCCCCGTTGGGGACAAGCACAGATACGCAGTATTTT. Residues: CASSPPLGTSTDTQYF.

V gene TRBV6-2 or TRBV6-3 combines with J gene TRBJ1-5; D is ambiguous. The CDR3 contains 14 residues. V was shortened by 4 bases and J by 4 bases, with 11 bases between the two germline ends. Germline V gene data show CDR1 as MNHEY and CDR2 as SVGEGT. DNA for the CDR3: TGTGCCAGCAGTTTCCTTTCGGTTAATCAGCCCCAGCATTTT. Translated: CASSFLSVNQPQHF.

The rearrangement joins TRBV5-4 to TRBJ1-2; 8 bases align to TRBD1. V trimming: 1 base; J trimming: 8 bases; junction bases outside the gene matches: 7. CDR3 length: 14 amino acids. The germline V gene encodes CDR1 SGHNT and CDR2 YYREEE (reference sequence). CDR3 protein: CASSLQGAARGYTF. The CDR3 region has the DNA TGTGCCAGCAGCTTGCAGGGGGCAGCGAGAGGCTACACCTTC.